This passage covers 11 T cell receptor beta chains from one sample sequenced in a study of T cell repertoires in cytomegalovirus infection. Each CDR3 protein gets one entry after TCRdb re-called the reads with MiXCR. In the table there are over 300,000 distinct CDR3 sequences, around a tenth of which are singletons. Material for sequencing was PBMCs. The receptors shown here come from a human donor in good health (CMV status not recorded). Some clones in this sample may be carry-over from other donors' samples.

There are many counts of this clonotype. This chain joins TRBV7-6 and TRBJ2-7, with 7 bases identical to TRBD1. The germline V gene encodes CDR1 SGHVS and CDR2 FNYEAQ. The CDR3 is 12 residues long. Germline trimming cut 0 bases from V and 12 bases from J; bases unmatched to any gene: 5. CDR3 in DNA: TGTGCCAGCAGCTTAGCGAGGGGGCAATTGTACTTC. This gives the protein CASSLARGQLYF.

This clonotype showed up just a few times. This sequence joins TRBV11-2 and TRBJ2-1; D gene uncertain. The CDR3 covers 15 residues. The germline V and J ends were trimmed by 1 base and 8 bases, with 15 bases remaining between them. Per the germline V gene, CDR1 is SGHAT and CDR2 is FQNNGV. This chain's CDR3 is CASSLATRGWDEQFF. The CDR3 DNA reads TGTGCCAGCAGCTTAGCTACTCGAGGTTGGGATGAGCAGTTCTTC.

The chain joins TRBV20-1 to TRBJ2-2; 10 nucleotides line up with TRBD2. The CDR3 sequence is 17 residues long. The J segment lost 7 bases and the V segment lost 6 bases, leaving 17 bases of the junction unmatched. CDR1 is DFQATT and CDR2 is SNEGSKA in the germline V gene (reference sequence). The CDR3 coding sequence is TGCAGTGCACCGGGGGATAGCGGGAGGAGCGTCAGCGGGGAGCTGTTTTTT. Its protein is CSAPGDSGRSVSGELFF.

The table lists this clonotype with a few counts. The chain couples TRBV12-3 or TRBV12-4 to TRBJ1-5; D unclear. V lost 7 bases and J lost 2, with 6 bases in between. The CDR3 has 12 amino acids. The DNA for the CDR3 is TGTGCCAGCAAACTGGGCAATCAGCCCCAGCATTTT. This codes for CASKLGNQPQHF.

This clonotype was seen ten or more times. The chain links TRBV20-1 to TRBJ1-2; 8 positions match TRBD1. After removal of 3 bases from V and 7 bases from J, the junction contained 10 bases not matched to a gene. Germline CDR1 DFQATT, CDR2 SNEGSKA (reference sequence). The CDR3 is made up of 14 amino acids. The chain's CDR3 is CSARAGGSGGGYTF. CDR3 coding DNA: TGCAGTGCTAGGGCAGGGGGCAGCGGTGGTGGCTACACCTTC.

This clonotype showed up many times. This rearrangement joins TRBV11-2 to TRBJ2-3, with a possible D match to TRBD2 (6 bases). From germline, CDR1 is SGHAT and CDR2 FQNNGV. Trimming left V 1 base short and J 4 bases short, with 9 bases between. The CDR3 loop spans 14 amino acids. This chain's CDR3 is CASSLAGVPDTQYF. The CDR3 bases are TGTGCCAGCAGCTTAGCGGGAGTCCCAGATACGCAGTATTTT.

The sample holds a few counts of this clonotype. The chain is built from TRBV20-1 and TRBJ1-4; D is perhaps TRBD1 (5 bases). Germline V lookup: CDR1 DFQATT, CDR2 SNEGSKA (reference sequence). The CDR3 extends over 14 amino acids. The V gene lost 6 bases and the J gene lost 3 bases, with 14 bases spanning the gap. The CDR3 region is CSAPHRLSNEKLFF. The CDR3 DNA is TGCAGTGCGCCTCACAGGCTGTCTAATGAAAAACTGTTTTTT.

The V and J genes are TRBV18 and TRBJ1-6; D is ambiguous. V lost 3 bases and J lost 7, with 10 bases in between. The CDR3 contains 14 residues. Germline V gene sequence: CDR1 KGHSH, CDR2 LQKENI. This CDR3 is CASSPPIGNSPLHF. The CDR3 DNA follows: TGTGCCAGCTCACCCCCGATAGGCAATTCACCCCTCCACTTT.

The sample holds many counts of this clonotype. In DNA form, the CDR3 reads TGCAGTGCTAGAGGAGGTTGGCGGGGGGGCCGAAATACGCAGTATTTT. This encodes CSARGGWRGGRNTQYF. This chain connects TRBV20-1 to TRBJ2-3; 9 nucleotides match TRBD2. The ends lost 1 base at V and 7 bases at J; junction bases unmatched: 12. Germline CDR1 reads DFQATT; CDR2 reads SNEGSKA (reference sequence). The CDR3 is 16 residues long.

This clonotype was picked up many times. This chain uses TRBV7-2 with TRBJ2-2, with D perhaps matching TRBD1 (8 bases). Per germline, CDR1 SGHTA and CDR2 FQGNSA. The V and J ends lost 5 bases and 7 bases respectively, with 17 bases between them. The CDR3 runs 15 residues. The CDR3 coding sequence is TGTGCCAGCAGCCCCCAGGGGGCTAGCGGCGGGGAGCTGTTTTTT. Its translation: CASSPQGASGGELFF.

This clonotype was counted only a few times. This rearrangement joins TRBV10-3 to TRBJ2-1, with 11 bases matching TRBD2. The germline V gene has CDR1 ENHRY and CDR2 SYGVKD. The CDR3 consists of 14 residues. CDR3 sequence reads: CAHRRGLAGDEQFF. The CDR3 nucleotides read TGTGCTCATCGGCGAGGACTAGCGGGTGATGAGCAGTTCTTC.